The 17 T cell receptor beta chains reported below all come from one sample, sequenced in a study of blood T cell repertoires in COVID-19. The protocol was immunoSEQ multiplex PCR, while the TCRdb copy is restricted to in-frame clones and leaves out a portion. The sample comprises some 320,000 clones, about nine tenths of which are singletons, and approximately 6.6% rests with the top ten. Sequencing used peripheral blood. The receptors shown here come from a woman in her 30s who had recovered from COVID-19.

The CDR3 DNA follows: TGTGCCAGCAGCCGTTTGACAGGGGGCGGTGAAGCTTTCTTT. It specifies CASSRLTGGGEAFF. The chain carries TRBV5-4 and TRBJ1-1; 10 bases map to TRBD1. Germline trimming cut 4 bases from V and 7 bases from J; bases unmatched to any gene: 7. Germline V gene lookup returns CDR1 SGHNT and CDR2 YYREEE (reference sequence). The CDR3 has 14 residues.

The chain uses TRBV4-1 and TRBJ2-7, with TRBD1 matching over 9 bases. With V trimmed by 2 bases and J by 9 bases, 14 bases remained unmatched. Germline lookup yields CDR1 MGHRA and CDR2 YSYEKL. This CDR3 contains 16 residues. The CDR3 sequence is CASSQTPGQGYGGQYF. CDR3 in DNA: TGCGCCAGCAGCCAAACTCCGGGACAGGGATACGGAGGGCAGTACTTC.

The genes are TRBV6-5 and TRBJ2-3, with D tentatively TRBD2 (5 bases). Trimming took off 0 bases at V and 4 bases at J, with 8 bases between the two ends. The CDR3 contains 14 residues. Germline values: CDR1 MNHEY, CDR2 SVGAGI. The CDR3 nucleotides read TGTGCCAGCAGTTACTCGGGAGTTGCAGATACGCAGTATTTT. It encodes CASSYSGVADTQYF.

J is TRBJ1-1 and V is TRBV27; 9 bases are a match to TRBD1. The V gene end was trimmed by 2 bases and the J gene end by 5 bases; junction bases not matched to a gene: 6. The CDR3 is 15 amino acids. Germline V gene data show CDR1 as MNHEY and CDR2 as SMNVEV (reference sequence). The CDR3 reads CASSLAGQGDTEAFF. The CDR3 DNA sequence: TGTGCCAGCAGTTTAGCGGGACAGGGAGATACTGAAGCTTTCTTT.

The chain combines TRBV18 with TRBJ1-5; no clear D. The CDR3 loop spans 14 amino acids. CDR1 is KGHSH and CDR2 is LQKENI in the germline V gene. Trimming cost V 6 bases and J 7 bases, with 16 bases left between them. As DNA, the CDR3 is TGTGCCAGCTCCCCCGACGGAGGAGAGCAGCCCCAGCATTTT. Protein: CASSPDGGEQPQHF.

This clone showed up just once. This chain connects TRBV4-3 to TRBJ1-1; TRBD1 matches 8 bases. Trimming took 3 bases from V and 4 from J; bases not matched to a gene: 10. This CDR3 has 16 amino acids. Germline lookup yields CDR1 LGHNA and CDR2 YSLEER. The CDR3 loop is CASSHSPGQGPTEAFF. CDR3 DNA sequence: TGCGCCAGCAGCCATTCCCCCGGACAGGGTCCCACTGAAGCTTTCTTT.

The CDR3 bases are TGTGCCAGCAGTCCGGTGGGGGGGCCTGGGGCCAACGTCCTGACTTTC. This codes for CASSPVGGPGANVLTF. The rearrangement links TRBV6-6 to TRBJ2-6; D is perhaps TRBD2 (7 bases). V gave up 5 bases and J gave up 2 bases, with 13 bases separating them. The germline V gene encodes CDR1 MNHNY and CDR2 SVGAGI (reference sequence). The CDR3 has 16 amino acids.

The CDR3 loop is CASSEQVYEQYF. CDR3 DNA: TGTGCCAGCAGTGAACAGGTCTACGAGCAGTACTTC. This rearrangement joins TRBV2 to TRBJ2-7, with D hard to call. The CDR3 has 12 amino acids. Trimming pared 2 bases from V and 3 bases from J, leaving 5 bases between. The germline CDR1 and CDR2 sequences are SNHLY and FYNNEI.

This chain's CDR3 is CASSIRGITDTQYF. The CDR3 nucleotides read TGTGCCAGTAGTATTCGCGGAATCACAGATACGCAGTATTTT. This chain links TRBV19 with TRBJ2-3; D is undetermined. Germline CDR1 and CDR2: LNHDA and SQIVND (reference sequence). CDR3 length: 14 residues. Trimming took off 3 bases at V and 2 bases at J, with 9 bases between the two ends.

The chain combines TRBV19 with TRBJ2-3, with 8 nucleotides matching TRBD1. This CDR3 is built from 18 residues. After removal of 4 bases from V and 2 bases from J, the junction contained 14 bases not matched to a gene. Germline V gives CDR1 LNHDA, CDR2 SQIVND (reference sequence). In DNA form, the CDR3 reads TGTGCCAGTAGTAGCCCACGGATCCGACAGGGGATCACAGATACGCAGTATTTT. Amino acids: CASSSPRIRQGITDTQYF.

The chain links TRBV13 to TRBJ1-5, with TRBD1 identical over 8 bases. Trimming at V came to 3 bases and at J to 5 bases, leaving 3 bases not matched to a gene. CDR3 length: 14 residues. From germline, CDR1 is PRHDT and CDR2 FYEKMQ (reference sequence). The DNA of the CDR3 is TGTGCCAGCAGCTTCGGACAGGGCGATCAGCCCCAGCATTTT. This encodes CASSFGQGDQPQHF.

The chain recombines TRBV5-1 with TRBJ1-2, with TRBD1 as a possible D gene (5 bases). There are 14 residues in the CDR3. V was shortened by 0 bases and J by 4 bases, with 10 bases between the two germline ends. Looked up from germline, CDR1 is SGHRS and CDR2 is YFSETQ. The CDR3 spells CASSLGRVGYGYTF. DNA of the CDR3: TGCGCCAGCAGCTTGGGCAGGGTTGGCTATGGCTACACCTTC.

The V gene is TRBV6-5, the J gene TRBJ1-6, with unresolved D. Trimming pared 0 bases from V and 9 bases from J, leaving 15 bases between. Germline V gene sequence: CDR1 MNHEY, CDR2 SVGAGI. This CDR3 comprises 16 residues. The CDR3 DNA sequence: TGTGCCAGCAGTTACTCTCCGGATATCGGAGGTTCACCCCTCCACTTT. It encodes CASSYSPDIGGSPLHF.

The chain links TRBV7-9 to TRBJ1-5, with no clear D. Trimming left V 5 bases short and J 7 bases short, with 15 bases between. The CDR3 has 14 residues. Germline CDR1 SEHNR, CDR2 FQNEAQ (reference sequence). Written as DNA, the CDR3 is TGTGCCAGCAGCCCTCGGGAGGGCGGACAGCCCCAGCATTTT. This translates into CASSPREGGQPQHF.

This chain links TRBV4-1 with TRBJ1-4; 9 nucleotides match TRBD1. Germline loops: CDR1 MGHRA, CDR2 YSYEKL. Trimming cost V 3 bases and J 8 bases; bases outside gene matches: 10. The CDR3 covers 16 residues. CDR3 loop: CASSQIPGQGGEKLFF. CDR3 sequence (DNA): TGCGCCAGCAGCCAGATACCGGGACAGGGTGGGGAAAAACTGTTTTTT.

This chain uses TRBV10-3 with TRBJ1-4; TRBD1 is a possible D gene (5 bases). V lost 0 bases and J lost 0, with 8 bases in between. Germline V CDR1 and CDR2: ENHRY, SYGVKD. The CDR3 consists of 16 residues. This CDR3 is CAISESRTPTNEKLFF. Written as DNA, the CDR3 is TGTGCCATCAGTGAGTCCCGGACACCAACTAATGAAAAACTGTTTTTT.

V and J are TRBV11-2 and TRBJ1-2; no firm D call. Germline CDR1 is SGHAT and CDR2 is FQNNGV. The CDR3 is 12 residues long. Trimming cost V 0 bases and J 6 bases, with 5 bases left between them. This CDR3 reads CASSLDADGYTF. CDR3 in DNA: TGTGCCAGCAGCTTAGATGCGGATGGCTACACCTTC.